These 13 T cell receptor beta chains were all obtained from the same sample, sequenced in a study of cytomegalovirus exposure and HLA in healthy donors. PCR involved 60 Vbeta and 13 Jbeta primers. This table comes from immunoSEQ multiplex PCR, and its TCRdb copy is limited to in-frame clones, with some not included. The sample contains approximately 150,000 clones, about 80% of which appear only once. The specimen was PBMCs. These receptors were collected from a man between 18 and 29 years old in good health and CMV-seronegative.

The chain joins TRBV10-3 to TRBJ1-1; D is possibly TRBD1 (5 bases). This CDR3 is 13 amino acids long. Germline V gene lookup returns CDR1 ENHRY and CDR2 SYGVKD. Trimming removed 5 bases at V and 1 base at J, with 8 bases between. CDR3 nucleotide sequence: TGTGCCATCAGTCAACAGGAGAACACTGAAGCTTTCTTT. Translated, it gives CAISQQENTEAFF.

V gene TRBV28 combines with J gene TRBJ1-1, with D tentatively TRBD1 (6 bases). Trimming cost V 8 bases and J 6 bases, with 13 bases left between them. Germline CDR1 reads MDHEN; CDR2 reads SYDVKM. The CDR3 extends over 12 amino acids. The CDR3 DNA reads TGTGCCAGCCTTGGGACACTATCTGAAGCTTTCTTT. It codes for CASLGTLSEAFF. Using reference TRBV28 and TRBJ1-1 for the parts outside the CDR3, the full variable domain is DVKVTQSSRYLVKRTGEKVFLECVQDMDHENMFWYRQDPGLGLRLIYFSYDVKMKEKGDIPEGYSVSREKKERFSLILESASTNQTSMYLCASLGTLSEAFFGQGTRLTVV.

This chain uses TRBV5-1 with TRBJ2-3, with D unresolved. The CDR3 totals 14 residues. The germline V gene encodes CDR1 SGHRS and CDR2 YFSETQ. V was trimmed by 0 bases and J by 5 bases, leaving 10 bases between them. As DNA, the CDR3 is TGCGCCAGCAGCTTGGTACAGCTCCTAGATACGCAGTATTTT. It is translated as CASSLVQLLDTQYF.

The chain's CDR3 is CASSSYRDNYGYTF. In DNA form, the CDR3 reads TGTGCCAGCAGCTCGTACAGGGATAACTATGGCTACACCTTC. V is TRBV5-4 and J is TRBJ1-2, with D possibly being TRBD1 (6 bases). Looked up from germline, CDR1 is SGHNT and CDR2 is YYREEE (reference sequence). V was cut by 3 bases and J by 1 base, with 10 bases left in between. The CDR3 runs 14 residues.

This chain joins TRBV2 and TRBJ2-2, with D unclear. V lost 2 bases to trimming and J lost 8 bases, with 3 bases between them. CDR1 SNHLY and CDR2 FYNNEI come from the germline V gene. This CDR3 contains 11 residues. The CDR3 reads CASSERGELFF. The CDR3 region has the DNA TGTGCCAGCAGTGAACGGGGGGAGCTGTTTTTT.

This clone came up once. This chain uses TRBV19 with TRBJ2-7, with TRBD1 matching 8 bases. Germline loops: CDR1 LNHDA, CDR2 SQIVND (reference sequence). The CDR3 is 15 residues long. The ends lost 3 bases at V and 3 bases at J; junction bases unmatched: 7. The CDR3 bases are TGTGCCAGTAGTATCTTGGCAGGGGGCCACTACGAGCAGTACTTC. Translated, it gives CASSILAGGHYEQYF.

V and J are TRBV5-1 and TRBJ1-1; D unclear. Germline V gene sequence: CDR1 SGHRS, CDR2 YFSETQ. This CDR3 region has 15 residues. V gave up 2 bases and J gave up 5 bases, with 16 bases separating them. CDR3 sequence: CASSFGGLEGTEAFF. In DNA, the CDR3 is TGCGCCAGCAGCTTTGGTGGGTTGGAGGGAACTGAAGCTTTCTTT.

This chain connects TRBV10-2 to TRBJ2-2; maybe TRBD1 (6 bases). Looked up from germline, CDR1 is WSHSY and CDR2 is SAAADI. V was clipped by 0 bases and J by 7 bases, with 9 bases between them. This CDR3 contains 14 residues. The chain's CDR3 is CASSESTGRGELFF. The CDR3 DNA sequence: TGCGCCAGCAGTGAGTCGACAGGCCGCGGGGAGCTGTTTTTT.

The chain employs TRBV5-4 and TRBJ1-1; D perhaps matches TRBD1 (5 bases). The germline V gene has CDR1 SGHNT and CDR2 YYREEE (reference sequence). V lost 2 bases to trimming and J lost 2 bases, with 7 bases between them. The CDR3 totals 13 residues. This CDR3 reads CASSFGGNTEAFF. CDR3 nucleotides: TGTGCCAGCAGCTTCGGGGGTAACACTGAAGCTTTCTTT.

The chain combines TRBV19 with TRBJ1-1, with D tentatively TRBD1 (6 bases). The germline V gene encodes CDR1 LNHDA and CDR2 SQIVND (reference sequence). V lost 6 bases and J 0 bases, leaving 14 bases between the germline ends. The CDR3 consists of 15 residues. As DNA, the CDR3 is TGTGCCAGTAGGATACAGACAGGTATGAACACTGAAGCTTTCTTT. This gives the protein CASRIQTGMNTEAFF.

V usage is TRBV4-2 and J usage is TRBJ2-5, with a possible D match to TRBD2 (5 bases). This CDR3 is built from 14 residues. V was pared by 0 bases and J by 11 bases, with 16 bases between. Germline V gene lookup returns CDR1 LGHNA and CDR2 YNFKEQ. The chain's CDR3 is CASSQEREFGEQYF. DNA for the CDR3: TGTGCCAGCAGCCAAGAAAGGGAGTTTGGGGAGCAGTACTTC.

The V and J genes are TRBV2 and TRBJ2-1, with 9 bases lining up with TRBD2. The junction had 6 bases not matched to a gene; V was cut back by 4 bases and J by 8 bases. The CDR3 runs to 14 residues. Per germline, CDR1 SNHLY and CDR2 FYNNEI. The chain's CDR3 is CASSGLAGVDEQFF. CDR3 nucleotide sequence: TGTGCCAGCAGTGGGTTAGCGGGAGTGGATGAGCAGTTCTTC.

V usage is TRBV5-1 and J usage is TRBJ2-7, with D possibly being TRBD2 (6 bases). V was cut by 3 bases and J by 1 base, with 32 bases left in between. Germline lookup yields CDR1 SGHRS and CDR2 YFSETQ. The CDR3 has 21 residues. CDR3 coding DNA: TGCGCCAGCAGCTGGGGTTTCTTCCTTGAACCCGGAGGGCCGTTTTCCTACGAGCAGTACTTC. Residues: CASSWGFFLEPGGPFSYEQYF.